This T cell receptor (beta chain) came from a study of T cells in Graves' hyperthyroidism and ophthalmopathy. Germline V gene data show CDR1 as LGHDT and CDR2 as YNNKEL (reference sequence). The CDR3 runs 14 residues. Trimming cost V 4 bases and J 4 bases, with 13 bases left between them. There were TCR beta CDR3 regions amplified from RNA transcripts. A set of HTBI primers served as the primers for a first-round RT-PCR of the TCR CDR3. In TCRdb, the multiplex PCR reads were re-called with MiXCR into one record per CDR3 protein. The sample consists of a few hundred thousand distinct CDR3 sequences, roughly 14% of them appearing once. This clonotype was observed at least ten times.

The chain combines TRBV3-1 with TRBJ1-2; perhaps TRBD1 as D (6 bases). The sequenced sample consisted of blood. The source of this sequence is a woman aged 18-29 years with Graves' hyperthyroidism that later progressed to Graves' ophthalmopathy. CDR3 in amino acids: CASSPPGGGYGYTF. The CDR3 DNA reads as TGTGCCAGCAGCCCTCCGGGGGGCGGCTATGGCTACACCTTC.